Following are 30 T cell receptor beta chains from one sample sequenced in a study of graft-versus-host responses after intestinal transplantation. Clones were sequenced by immunoSEQ multiplex PCR, and TCRdb holds only the in-frame ones, with some missing. Found here are just under 65,000 clones, under 90% of them singletons; the top ten hold around 1.8%. Intraepithelial lymphocytes and lamina propria lymphocytes were released through processing of graft tissue. Specimen: ileum tissue, collected 357 days after transplant. These receptors were taken from a human patient who received an intestinal transplant, so some T cells may come from the graft donor.

This clone was seen only a few times. The chain has TRBV30 and TRBJ2-3, with TRBD2 identical over 12 bases. Unmatched junction bases numbered 5, after V lost 2 bases and J lost 2 bases. This CDR3 spans 16 amino acids. CDR1 GTSNPN and CDR2 SVGIG come from the germline V gene (reference sequence). For the CDR3, the DNA is TGTGCCTGGAGTTTCCTAGCGGGAGGGTACACAGATACGCAGTATTTT. It specifies CAWSFLAGGYTDTQYF.

V usage is TRBV11-2 and J usage is TRBJ1-1, with 7 bases lining up with TRBD1. The junction had 8 bases not matched to a gene; V was cut back by 1 base and J by 0 bases. CDR1 and CDR2 (germline): SGHAT, FQNNGV. The CDR3 covers 17 residues. The CDR3 sequence is CASSLAGPTGMNTEAFF. DNA of the CDR3: TGTGCCAGCAGCTTAGCGGGGCCGACAGGGATGAACACTGAAGCTTTCTTT. The full variable domain, its missing parts supplied by reference TRBV11-2 and TRBJ1-1, is EAGVAQSPRYKIIEKRQSVAFWCNPISGHATLYWYQQILGQGPKLLIQFQNNGVVDDSQLPKDRFSAERLKGVDSTLKIQPAKLEDSAVYLCASSLAGPTGMNTEAFFGQGTRLTVV.

The chain is built from TRBV13 and TRBJ2-3; 7 bases align to TRBD2. Trimming took 4 bases from V and 0 from J; bases not matched to a gene: 4. Germline CDR1 reads PRHDT; CDR2 reads FYEKMQ (reference sequence). The CDR3 has 15 residues. The CDR3 sequence: CASSSSGTSTDTQYF. The CDR3 DNA reads TGTGCCAGCAGCTCAAGCGGGACTAGCACAGATACGCAGTATTTT.

With respect to this clone: Its ends do not fully match the called genes, so a read error is possible. The CDR3 nucleotides are TGTGCCAGCAGGGAAGGTTTTCAGTACGAGCAGTACTTC. This codes for CASREGFQYEQYF. The genes are TRBV6-1 and TRBJ2-7; D call uncertain. The CDR3 has 13 amino acids. Germline CDR1 reads MNHNS; CDR2 reads SASEGT.

The rearrangement uses TRBV7-9 and TRBJ2-5; perhaps TRBD2 as D (6 bases). The germline CDR1 and CDR2 sequences are SEHNR and FQNEAQ (reference sequence). The CDR3 runs 14 residues. V was pared by 4 bases and J by 5 bases, with 14 bases between. The CDR3 loop reads CASSCIGGGETQYF. In nucleotides, the CDR3 is TGTGCCAGCAGCTGCATCGGTGGGGGGGAGACCCAGTACTTC.

The V and J genes are TRBV10-2 and TRBJ1-2, with 7 bases lining up with TRBD1. Germline V gives CDR1 WSHSY, CDR2 SAAADI. After removal of 3 bases from V and 2 bases from J, the junction contained 6 bases not matched to a gene. This CDR3 spans 15 amino acids. CDR3 residues: CASSDLGGANYGYTF. The CDR3 coding sequence is TGCGCCAGCAGTGATTTAGGGGGCGCCAACTATGGCTACACCTTC.

The chain carries TRBV29-1 and TRBJ2-7, with D possibly matching TRBD1 (6 bases). Germline V lookup: CDR1 SQVTM, CDR2 ANQGSEA. V was cut by 0 bases and J by 2 bases, with 14 bases left in between. The CDR3 loop spans 15 amino acids. The CDR3 sequence is CSVEDLGGKAYEQYF. The CDR3 DNA is TGCAGCGTTGAAGATCTAGGGGGTAAAGCCTACGAGCAGTACTTC.

This rearrangement joins TRBV5-1 to TRBJ2-4, with D unclear. The V end lost 4 bases, the J end lost 2 bases, and 22 bases lay between the germline ends. This CDR3 spans 18 amino acids. Germline-derived CDR1 and CDR2 are SGHRS and YFSETQ. CDR3: CASSKPRTGSRSKNIQYF. Written as DNA, the CDR3 is TGCGCCAGCAGCAAACCCCGAACCGGTAGTAGATCCAAAAACATTCAGTACTTC.

This chain connects TRBV6-5 to TRBJ1-3; TRBD1 matches at 8 bases. Germline V lookup: CDR1 MNHEY, CDR2 SVGAGI. There are 14 residues in the CDR3. The junction had 3 bases not matched to a gene; V was cut back by 6 bases and J by 2 bases. The CDR3 DNA is TGTGCCAGCAGGGAGACAGGGGCTGGAAACACCATATATTTT. Its protein product is CASRETGAGNTIYF.

The chain uses TRBV7-9 and TRBJ1-6; 8 nucleotides match TRBD1. The junction had 5 bases not matched to a gene; V was cut back by 5 bases and J by 2 bases. CDR1 and CDR2 from the germline V gene are SEHNR and FQNEAQ (reference sequence). The CDR3 has 16 amino acids. CDR3 in DNA: TGTGCCAGCAGCCCACCAGGGGGCCCCTATAATTCACCCCTCCACTTT. Its translation is CASSPPGGPYNSPLHF.

This clone was seen a few times. The chain is built from TRBV6-6 and TRBJ2-7; the D gene is possibly TRBD2 (6 bases). This CDR3 is built from 14 residues. CDR1 is MNHNY and CDR2 is SVGAGI in the germline V gene (reference sequence). V lost 5 bases and J lost 2, with 13 bases in between. The CDR3 here is CASSPLAFTYEQYF. DNA of the CDR3: TGTGCCAGCAGTCCCCTAGCGTTTACCTACGAGCAGTACTTC.

This clone came up once. The chain recombines TRBV27 with TRBJ2-7; 10 nucleotides line up with TRBD2. Germline lookup yields CDR1 MNHEY and CDR2 SMNVEV (reference sequence). Germline trimming cut 4 bases from V and 7 bases from J; bases unmatched to any gene: 13. The CDR3 covers 16 residues. The CDR3 nucleotides read TGTGCCAGCAGTTCAAACCCTAGCGGGGGAGCTAAGGAGCAGTACTTC. Translating it yields CASSSNPSGGAKEQYF.

The V gene is TRBV5-1, the J gene TRBJ1-2; TRBD1 agrees at 7 bases. The CDR3 spans 14 residues. The V gene's germline CDR1 is SGHRS and CDR2 YFSETQ. Trimming cost V 2 bases and J 6 bases; bases outside gene matches: 7. CDR3 bases: TGCGCCAGCAGCTTATCACAGGGGAGAGATGGCTACACCTTC. This encodes CASSLSQGRDGYTF. Full variable domain (remainder filled in from reference TRBV5-1 and TRBJ1-2): KAGVTQTPRYLIKTRGQQVTLSCSPISGHRSVSWYQQTPGQGLQFLFEYFSETQRNKGNFPGRFSGRQFSNSRSEMNVSTLELGDSALYLCASSLSQGRDGYTFGSGTRLTVV.

This chain uses TRBV19 with TRBJ2-3; 13 bases match TRBD2. CDR1 and CDR2 from the germline V gene are LNHDA and SQIVND (reference sequence). This CDR3 contains 16 residues. Germline trimming cut 5 bases from V and 6 bases from J; bases unmatched to any gene: 8. This CDR3 reads CASSPRTSGSSDTQYF. DNA for the CDR3: TGTGCCAGTAGTCCACGGACTAGCGGGAGTTCGGATACGCAGTATTTT.

The chain links TRBV6-5 to TRBJ2-5; no firm D call. The CDR3 loop spans 11 amino acids. CDR1 and CDR2 (germline): MNHEY, SVGAGI. Trimming stripped 5 bases from V and 5 bases from J, with 6 bases between. In DNA, the CDR3 is TGTGCCAGCAGTCAAAGGGAGACCCAGTACTTC. This gives the protein CASSQRETQYF.

CDR3 amino acids: CASSLSGTEAFF. The DNA for the CDR3 is TGTGCCAGCAGTTTATCAGGGACTGAAGCTTTCTTT. The chain joins TRBV6-6 to TRBJ1-1; D might be TRBD1 (5 bases). Germline loops: CDR1 MNHNY, CDR2 SVGAGI (reference sequence). CDR3 length: 12 amino acids. Trimming took 4 bases from V and 5 from J, leaving 8 bases between them.

V and J are TRBV7-3 and TRBJ2-1; TRBD2 matches at 9 bases. J lost 4 bases, V lost 5 bases, and 9 bases had no gene match. Per the germline V gene, CDR1 is SGHTA and CDR2 is FQGTGA. The CDR3 is made up of 16 amino acids. The CDR3 coding sequence is TGTGCCAGCAGCCCAAACCCGGGACTAGCATACAATGAGCAGTTCTTC. Translation: CASSPNPGLAYNEQFF.

The genes are TRBV28 and TRBJ1-1; D is uncertain. Germline CDR1 is MDHEN and CDR2 is SYDVKM. V lost 3 bases, J lost 3 bases, and 11 bases lay in between. The CDR3 contains 14 residues. In DNA form, the CDR3 reads TGTGCCAGCAGTTTCCCCGAAACCTACACTGAAGCTTTCTTT. It encodes CASSFPETYTEAFF. The variable domain in full, with the rest retrieved from reference TRBV28 and TRBJ1-1, is DVKVTQSSRYLVKRTGEKVFLECVQDMDHENMFWYRQDPGLGLRLIYFSYDVKMKEKGDIPEGYSVSREKKERFSLILESASTNQTSMYLCASSFPETYTEAFFGQGTRLTVV.

This chain connects TRBV9 to TRBJ2-5; 7 nucleotides match TRBD1. The end of the DNA fits TRBJ2-7 better, so the J call may be wrong. Germline V gene data show CDR1 as SGDLS and CDR2 as YYNGEE. The CDR3 spans 14 residues. CDR3 DNA sequence: TGTGCCAGCAGCCAAACCCGGGACAGTCACGAGCAGTACTTC. This encodes CASSQTRDSHEQYF.

CDR3 in amino acids: CASRGLAGGNEQYF. CDR3 nucleotides: TGTGCCAGCAGGGGACTAGCGGGGGGTAACGAGCAGTACTTC. The genes are TRBV2 and TRBJ2-7; 15 bases fit TRBD2. Germline loops: CDR1 SNHLY, CDR2 FYNNEI. Trimming at V came to 6 bases and at J to 5 bases, leaving 2 bases not matched to a gene. This CDR3 has 14 residues.

The genes are TRBV7-9 and TRBJ1-1; a possible D gene is TRBD1 (5 bases). CDR1 SEHNR and CDR2 FQNEAQ come from the germline V gene (reference sequence). CDR3 length: 17 residues. V was clipped by 5 bases and J by 4 bases, with 23 bases between them. In DNA form, the CDR3 reads TGTGCCAGCAGCCGTTATGTGGGGCGCCCCCTTGGCACTGAAGCTTTCTTT. It specifies CASSRYVGRPLGTEAFF.

This clone came up once. The chain couples TRBV19 to TRBJ1-2; D unclear. V gave up 9 bases and J gave up 6 bases, with 23 bases separating them. The CDR3 consists of 15 residues. The germline V gene encodes CDR1 LNHDA and CDR2 SQIVND (reference sequence). CDR3 DNA: TGTGCCAGCAGACCCTACGACACGCATGAGCATGGCTACACCTTC. Amino acid sequence: CASRPYDTHEHGYTF.

The chain has TRBV6-5 and TRBJ1-2, with D perhaps TRBD1 (5 bases). This CDR3 contains 12 residues. Deletions cut 5 bases from V and 8 bases from J, with 12 bases between. Germline lookup yields CDR1 MNHEY and CDR2 SVGAGI. This CDR3 is CASSEMGTGYTF. CDR3 DNA sequence: TGTGCCAGCAGTGAAATGGGGACGGGCTACACCTTC.

The J gene is TRBJ2-7, the V gene TRBV6-5; D remains ambiguous. The CDR3 spans 12 residues. Trimming pared 6 bases from V and 1 base from J, leaving 7 bases between. CDR1 and CDR2 from the germline V gene are MNHEY and SVGAGI. The CDR3 nucleotides read TGTGCCAGCAGCTGGGATTCCTACGAGCAGTACTTC. This gives the protein CASSWDSYEQYF.

The chain is built from TRBV7-2 and TRBJ2-2; D is undetermined. CDR1 and CDR2 (germline): SGHTA, FQGNSA. The CDR3 is 15 amino acids. The V end was cut by 1 base, the J end by 0 bases, with 6 bases between. In DNA, the CDR3 is TGTGCCAGCAGCTTAGTAGGGACGAACACCGGGGAGCTGTTTTTT. Its protein product is CASSLVGTNTGELFF.

The chain links TRBV6-5 to TRBJ2-3; D is possibly TRBD2 (5 bases). V was cut by 4 bases and J by 2 bases, with 10 bases left in between. The CDR3 contains 14 residues. Per germline, CDR1 MNHEY and CDR2 SVGAGI. In DNA form, the CDR3 reads TGTGCCAGCAGTTTACGGACTTTCACAGATACGCAGTATTTT. The encoded protein is CASSLRTFTDTQYF.

This clone appeared once. The chain combines TRBV4-1 with TRBJ1-5; D may be TRBD1 (5 bases). CDR1 MGHRA and CDR2 YSYEKL come from the germline V gene. Trimming took 2 bases from V and 6 from J, leaving 11 bases between them. CDR3 length: 14 residues. The CDR3 region has the DNA TGCGCCAGCAGCCAACAGGGAGGAGGTCAGCCCCAGCATTTT. It translates to CASSQQGGGQPQHF.

V usage is TRBV9 and J usage is TRBJ2-2, with 8 bases that match TRBD2. The CDR3 totals 15 residues. Unmatched junction bases numbered 9, after V lost 4 bases and J lost 7 bases. CDR1 and CDR2 from the germline V gene are SGDLS and YYNGEE. CDR3 DNA sequence: TGTGCCAGCAGCTCAGGGACTAGAGGGGTCGGGGAGCTGTTTTTT. Translating gives CASSSGTRGVGELFF. Combining the CDR3 with reference TRBV9 and TRBJ2-2 gives the whole variable domain DSGVTQTPKHLITATGQRVTLRCSPRSGDLSVYWYQQSLDQGLQFLIQYYNGEERAKGNILERFSAQQFPDLHSELNLSSLELGDSALYFCASSSGTRGVGELFFGEGSRLTVL.

The V and J genes are TRBV6-5 and TRBJ1-6, with D possibly being TRBD1 (6 bases). Looked up from germline, CDR1 is MNHEY and CDR2 is SVGAGI. Trimming removed 0 bases at V and 7 bases at J, with 7 bases between. The CDR3 loop spans 14 amino acids. CDR3 amino acids: CASSYSGGNSPLHF. In DNA form, the CDR3 reads TGTGCCAGCAGTTACTCAGGGGGAAATTCACCCCTCCACTTT.

The count of this clone is one. This rearrangement joins TRBV29-1 to TRBJ2-7; D unresolved. The CDR3 is made up of 14 amino acids. The V gene lost 5 bases and the J gene lost 6 bases, with 20 bases spanning the gap. Germline-derived CDR1 and CDR2 are SQVTM and ANQGSEA. Here the CDR3 DNA reads TGCAGCGTTCGCTATCTTGGCGCTACGGTCGAGCAGTACTTC. Its translation is CSVRYLGATVEQYF.